This TCR beta chain was retrieved from a study of tissue T cells after allogeneic stem cell transplantation. TCRdb keeps only in-frame clones here, not all; method: immunoSEQ multiplex PCR. Of around 6,600 clones listed, about two thirds were seen once; the top ten hold about a quarter. The V end was cut by 8 bases, the J end by 6 bases, with 21 bases between. CDR3 length: 15 residues. Germline-derived CDR1 and CDR2 are MNHEY and SMNVEV (reference sequence). Study-level points and caveats: Anatomically similar tissues had similar TCR repertoires within each patient. Motif-based clustering found tissue-specific repertoire signatures shared across patients, though few clones were shared.

Non-transplant comparator patients with other cancers had at least five gastrointestinal samples and no known gastrointestinal disease. GI sites, liver, skin and spleen were taken after median 9.75 post-mortem hours. This clone was counted only a few times. As yet, its antigen is unknown. This TCR was sampled from a woman aged 18-50 years with breast cancer. The specimen was tissue from the stomach, collected at autopsy. This rearrangement joins TRBV27 to TRBJ2-3, with no clear D. The CDR3 spells CASRPVGETSDTQYF. CDR3 coding DNA: TGTGCCAGCCGCCCCGTAGGAGAGACATCGGATACGCAGTATTTT.